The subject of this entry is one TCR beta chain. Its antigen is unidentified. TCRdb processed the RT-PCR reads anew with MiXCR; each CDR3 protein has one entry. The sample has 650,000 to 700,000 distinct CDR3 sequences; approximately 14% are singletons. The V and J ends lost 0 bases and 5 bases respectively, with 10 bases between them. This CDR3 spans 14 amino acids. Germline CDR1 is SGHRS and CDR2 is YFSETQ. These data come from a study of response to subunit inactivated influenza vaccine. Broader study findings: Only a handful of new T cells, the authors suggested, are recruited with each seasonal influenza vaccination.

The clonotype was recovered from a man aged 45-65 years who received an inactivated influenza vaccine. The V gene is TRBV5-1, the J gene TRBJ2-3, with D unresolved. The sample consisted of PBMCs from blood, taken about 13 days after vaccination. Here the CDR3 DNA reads TGCGCCAGCAGCTTGGCGCGAGACGTAGATACGCAGTATTTT. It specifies CASSLARDVDTQYF.